The next 15 T cell receptor beta chains were all read from a single sample in a study of human T cells and chemical hapten exposure (dated by TCRdb to the early 2020s). Taken with the paper, the label for time point translates to: patch test 2, 6 weeks after DPC sensitization. The sample's treatment or condition label is to be understood as: therapeutic diphenylcyclopropenone sensitization with weekly scalp DPC. Library method: RACE. The sequencer listed for this sample is NextSeq 500. TCRdb trimmed the raw reads at Q25, called clones with MiXCR and kept productive beta chains. CDR3 protein sequences are deduplicated, and each keeps its most common genes and DNA. In all, the sample holds around 69,000 distinct CDR3 sequences, and 7.5% to 9.5% of those were seen once. The top ten clones comprise under 3.5% of the sample. Sample: whole blood, taken in connection with sensitization to the hapten diphenylcyclopropenone (DPC). These receptors were taken from a woman between 45 and 60 years old with alopecia areata. Some clones in this sample may be carry-over from other donors' samples.

This clonotype has more than one count but fewer than ten. CDR3 nucleotide sequence: TGTGCCAGCAGCACCAACAGGTACACTGAAGCTTTCTTT. Translation gives CASSTNRYTEAFF. The chain joins TRBV5-4 to TRBJ1-1; weak D call: TRBD1 (5 bases). The CDR3 loop spans 13 amino acids. Germline values: CDR1 SGHNT, CDR2 YYREEE (reference sequence). The V gene lost 4 bases and the J gene lost 3 bases, with 10 bases spanning the gap.

The DNA for the CDR3 is TGTGCCAGCAGCGTAGGTAGGGACAGGGGGCGCGGGGAGCAGTTCTTC. This encodes CASSVGRDRGRGEQFF. This chain connects TRBV9 to TRBJ2-1, with 12 bases lining up with TRBD1. Germline V CDR1 and CDR2: SGDLS, YYNGEE. The CDR3 spans 16 residues. The V gene end was trimmed by 0 bases and the J gene end by 10 bases; junction bases not matched to a gene: 8.

This clonotype was seen a handful of times. The chain joins TRBV11-2 to TRBJ1-4; 8 nucleotides line up with TRBD1. This CDR3 has 14 residues. Germline values: CDR1 SGHAT, CDR2 FQNNGV. V trimming: 1 base; J trimming: 8 bases; junction bases outside the gene matches: 3. CDR3 sequence reads: CASSLGTGTEKLFF. The CDR3, as DNA: TGTGCCAGCAGCTTAGGGACAGGGACCGAAAAACTGTTTTTT.

The gene calls are TRBV6-6 and TRBJ2-3, with a tentative D call TRBD2 (6 bases). Germline CDR1 is MNHNY and CDR2 is SVGAGI (reference sequence). This CDR3 region has 12 residues. V dropped 6 bases and J dropped 6 bases, with 10 bases sitting between them. CDR3 residues: CASSWREDTQYF. CDR3 sequence (DNA): TGTGCCAGCAGCTGGAGGGAGGATACGCAGTATTTT.

This clonotype was observed at least ten times. The chain uses TRBV2 and TRBJ2-3; TRBD1 matches at 8 bases. This CDR3 is built from 13 residues. The ends lost 6 bases at V and 1 base at J; junction bases unmatched: 0. Germline-derived CDR1 and CDR2 are SNHLY and FYNNEI. CDR3 protein: CASRDRGTDTQYF. CDR3 sequence (DNA): TGTGCCAGCAGGGACAGGGGCACAGATACGCAGTATTTT.

The rearrangement joins TRBV5-6 to TRBJ1-6; D gene ambiguous. V lost 5 bases to trimming and J lost 9 bases, with 15 bases between them. Germline lookup yields CDR1 SGHDT and CDR2 YYEEEE. CDR3 length equals 14 residues. DNA of the CDR3: TGTGCCAGCAGTCGAGCGGGAGATAGTTCACCCCTCCACTTT. This codes for CASSRAGDSSPLHF.

There are a few counts of this clonotype. The V and J genes are TRBV7-9 and TRBJ1-2; perhaps TRBD1 as D (5 bases). The CDR3 is 13 amino acids. Per germline, CDR1 SEHNR and CDR2 FQNEAQ (reference sequence). The V end was cut by 5 bases, the J end by 4 bases, with 11 bases between. CDR3: CASSRTDSYGYTF. The CDR3 DNA follows: TGTGCCAGCAGCCGGACTGACAGCTATGGCTACACCTTC.

The sample holds many counts of this clonotype. The V call is TRBV3-2, the J call TRBJ1-5. TRBV3-2 is a pseudogene segment. This CDR3 contains 14 residues. The CDR3 spells CASSQSGSSQPQHF. In DNA form, the CDR3 reads TGTGCCAGCAGCCAATCGGGTTCCAGTCAGCCCCAGCATTTT.

This chain connects TRBV9 to TRBJ2-7, with TRBD2 as a possible D gene (5 bases). Germline lookup yields CDR1 SGDLS and CDR2 YYNGEE. V was clipped by 0 bases and J by 0 bases, with 10 bases between them. The CDR3 loop spans 15 amino acids. The CDR3 DNA reads as TGTGCCAGCAGCGTAGAATCTGGGAGCTCCTACGAGCAGTACTTC. Its translation is CASSVESGSSYEQYF.

V usage is TRBV4-1 and J usage is TRBJ1-2; TRBD1 agrees at 10 bases. The V and J ends lost 3 bases and 0 bases, in that order; junction bases with no gene match: 4. Germline V CDR1 and CDR2: MGHRA, YSYEKL. The CDR3 covers 16 residues. The CDR3 here is CASSHSGQGANYGYTF. CDR3 in DNA: TGCGCCAGCAGCCACTCCGGACAGGGGGCTAACTATGGCTACACCTTC.

V usage is TRBV2 and J usage is TRBJ1-4, with a possible D match to TRBD1 (6 bases). The CDR3 runs to 16 residues. V lost 4 bases, J lost 3 bases, and 15 bases lay in between. From germline, CDR1 is SNHLY and CDR2 FYNNEI. The CDR3 sequence is CASSGPGGASNEKLFF. In DNA, the CDR3 is TGTGCCAGCAGTGGGCCCGGGGGCGCGTCTAATGAAAAACTGTTTTTT.

This clonotype was observed at least ten times. The J gene is TRBJ1-4, the V gene TRBV20-1, with no clear D. Germline V CDR1 and CDR2: DFQATT, SNEGSKA (reference sequence). The V end lost 2 bases, the J end lost 4 bases, and 2 bases lay between the germline ends. The CDR3 totals 11 residues. This chain's CDR3 is CSARLNEKLFF. In DNA, the CDR3 is TGCAGTGCTAGACTTAATGAAAAACTGTTTTTT.

This clonotype was recorded a few times. The rearrangement joins TRBV3-1 to TRBJ1-1; D remains ambiguous. This CDR3 spans 15 amino acids. Germline V gives CDR1 LGHDT, CDR2 YNNKEL (reference sequence). The germline V and J ends were trimmed by 0 bases and 4 bases, with 12 bases remaining between them. CDR3 nucleotide sequence: TGTGCCAGCAGCCAAGAAACTCTCAGAGCCACTGAAGCTTTCTTT. Translating gives CASSQETLRATEAFF.

The chain couples TRBV10-3 to TRBJ1-2; 8 nucleotides match TRBD1. Germline V gene lookup returns CDR1 ENHRY and CDR2 SYGVKD. This CDR3 region has 15 residues. Trimming at V came to 6 bases and at J to 6 bases, leaving 12 bases not matched to a gene. CDR3 protein: CAISGGQGLVDGYTF. CDR3 nucleotide sequence: TGTGCCATCAGCGGTGGACAGGGTCTGGTCGATGGCTACACCTTC.

This clonotype was observed at least ten times. V usage is TRBV6-2 or TRBV6-3 and J usage is TRBJ1-1; D perhaps matches TRBD1 (5 bases). Deletions cut 6 bases from V and 8 bases from J, with 13 bases between. Germline V gene sequence: CDR1 MNHEY, CDR2 SVGEGT. The CDR3 runs 12 residues. The CDR3: CASSPQGKEAFF. The CDR3 DNA follows: TGTGCCAGCAGCCCGCAGGGTAAGGAAGCTTTCTTT.